This T cell receptor beta chain was identified during a study of cytomegalovirus exposure and HLA in healthy donors (dated by TCRdb to about 2017). Regarding the complete study: An earlier analysis of 587 of the donors reported under 300 Gb of sequence data and 117 million unique TCR beta sequences obtained from around 190 million T cells. Rather than using new phenotypic data, the later analysis identified candidate immune exposures from TCR beta sequences and from how often those sequences occurred across donors. To predict cytomegalovirus infection status, the study brought together high-throughput TCR immunosequencing, statistical association of individual TCRs with disease status, and machine learning. Alongside the repertoire data, information on donor age, sex, ethnicity and CMV serostatus was compiled. A later analysis re-analyzed previously published TCR beta repertoires from about 730 donors and added high-resolution HLA genotyping to study TCR occurrence patterns. Every discovery cohort repertoire had been produced on one sequencing platform. An earlier analysis of approximately 640 of the donors applied high-throughput TCR beta sequencing to assess whether each TCR beta V gene segment acted as functional or pseudogenic. Among several hundred genotyped donors of the cohort, an average of roughly 230,000 unique TCR beta nucleotide sequences was sequenced per donor, of which roughly 17% were non-productive. A separate validation cohort of some 130 different subjects was used in addition to the approximately 700-subject first cohort. An early release that covered around 590 HLA-typed donors contained approximately 300 gigabases of sequencing data and approximately 85 million unique TCR sequences. HLA typing included class I and class II loci at four-digit resolution. A later genetic analysis took genome-wide SNP genotypes for about 65% of the 666 donors and used that subset as a discovery cohort. Typing coverage differed by locus: A, B, C, DRB1 and DQB1 were typed in roughly 629-640 donors, DQA1 in about 500, DPA1 in some 600, and DPB1 in 450 to 490. The study profiled the T cell repertoires of 666 subjects by immunosequencing and related them to cytomegalovirus serostatus. The aim of the study was to test whether cataloging public T cell receptors could identify signatures of past pathogen exposure. Because of strong linkage in the cohort, a few DR-DQ haplotypes were treated as single units for association and clustering. Of the 300 to 450 genotyped donors, roughly 80% fell in the genetic ancestry cluster associated with self-reported Caucasian donors.

Deletion took 1 base off V and 4 bases off J, with a span of 14 bases between the germline ends. CDR1 and CDR2 were assigned from the germline V gene as MNHNS and SASEGT. From the cysteine up to the phenylalanine, the CDR3 has a length of 15 residues. Of all the DNA, just the CDR3 is kept, 45 bases in frame from base 1. In total, roughly 670 healthy bone marrow donors made up the cohort. At the time of sampling, all cohort members were nominally healthy, though unrecorded immune exposures were likely present. The donor was CMV seronegative and belonged to the group of approximately 320 seronegative cohort members. A peripheral blood sample was provided by each donor, and peripheral blood mononuclear cells were used for TCR beta sequencing. Genomic DNA extraction from the blood cell samples was performed with the Qiagen DNeasy Blood Extraction Kit. On the study overall, not on this receptor specifically: The authors suggested that the approach could potentially be generalized to other disease states and immunological phenotypes. A group of highly shared sequence variants was considered likely to be a technical artifact of the sequencing pipeline. Presence/absence analyses assumed roughly uniform sequencing depth across donors, an assumption that may not hold. The earlier analysis of nearly 600 of the donors excluded 15 to 20 rarely observed V segments, including chromosome 9 orphons, because counts were too low. This cohort had only TCR beta chains sequenced, and the lack of alpha or paired-chain data limited which features could be detected. Some IMGT-functional V segments, including TRBV6-2 and TRBV6-3, could not be distinguished by the 87-base-pair reads and were therefore excluded. A later analysis found that TCR association rates varied across HLA loci, with DRB1 alleles showing the most associated TCRs and HLA-C alleles the fewest. According to a later genetic analysis, donors in an Asian-associated ancestry cluster had fewer N-insertions in productive TCRs than the approximately 710-donor mean. In vitro tests confirmed that a few of the cytomegalovirus-associated TCR beta chains recognize cytomegalovirus antigens. Compared with equally common non-associated chains, HLA-associated TCR beta chains in a later analysis were more clonally expanded and had lower generation probabilities. Most TCR sequences were seen in very few donors, while some public TCRs were found in many individuals. In a later analysis, most CMV-associated TCR beta chains were found to appear HLA-restricted, with HLA associations seemingly driven largely by CMV exposure. In a later analysis, some 17,000 TCR beta sequences were associated with specific HLA alleles at a false discovery rate of 0.05. In a later genetic analysis, a missense DCLRE1C variant was associated with V-gene and J-gene trimming of TCR beta chains, and the association was replicated in an independent cohort. Linkage disequilibrium might explain the correlated functional status among segregating V segments, but an unknown experimental factor could not be ruled out. The only immune exposure information available for the cohort was CMV serostatus. A further reported finding was that TCR beta sequences accurately predicted the HLA-A and HLA-B alleles for most subjects in the first cohort. Several of the top co-occurrence clusters appeared to be linked to parvovirus B19, influenza, CMV and Epstein-Barr virus, according to a later analysis. In both the original and validation cohorts, the classifier was reported to diagnose cytomegalovirus status with high specificity and sensitivity. Because HLA typing was missing for some donors at each locus, association tests included only the typed subset. In an earlier analysis of more than 450 of the donors, most TCR beta V segments were observed in productive rearrangements about 87% or about 30% of the time, broadly matching IMGT annotations. Assigning TCR associations to individual alleles was difficult when HLA alleles, especially DR and DQ, strongly co-occurred. In the study, around 150 TCR beta chains were listed as associated with cytomegalovirus.

The library was produced with the immunoSEQ multiplex PCR assay. For the multiplex PCR, a mixture combining 60 forward primers for TCR Vbeta segments and 13 reverse primers for TCR Jbeta segments was used. Amplification of the CDR3 region of rearranged TCR beta genes was performed with a multiplex PCR assay on genomic DNA. Amplified TCR beta libraries were sequenced as 87-base-pair reads on the Illumina HiSeq System. For the original study's pipeline: A later analysis counted 65 million to 90 million unique TCR beta chains across the 666 repertoires, and 10 million to 12 million of these chains were shared by at least two donors. To remove PCR and sequencing errors, raw reads were error-corrected and collapsed into unique sequences using a nearest-neighbor algorithm that merged closely related sequences. CDR3 sequences were aligned to IMGT reference sequences to assign V, D and J gene segments. Each retained sequence needed at least a six-nucleotide match to both a V gene segment and a J gene segment. A rearrangement counted as productive if the CDR3 had no stop codons and remained in frame with V and J, and every other rearrangement counted as non-productive. Following IMGT convention, CDR3 was defined as the stretch from the second conserved V-encoded cysteine up to the conserved J-encoded phenylalanine. The earlier analysis of roughly 590 of the donors excluded sequences that lacked an unambiguous match to a single V gene segment. An earlier analysis of approximately 590 of the donors classified V segments as functional when productive rearrangements were above 56.7% and as segregating when the standard deviation between donors was above 5%. A statistical classification framework was developed to diagnose cytomegalovirus status using the catalog of TCR beta chain sequences. In a later analysis, TCR nucleotide sequences were compared against IMGT/GENE-DB human TR gene sequences so that V and J genes could be assigned. Using the TCRdist pipeline, a later analysis assigned CDR3 sequences along with most-parsimonious VDJ recombination scenarios. In a later analysis, each TCR beta chain was defined by its CDR3 amino acid sequence together with its V-gene family, and reads without a unique V-gene family were excluded. As a way to deal with suspected cross-contamination and a sequencing artifact, a later analysis dropped approximately 590 nucleotide sequences that were highly shared and had low generation probability. In a later analysis, a clonal expansion index for each public chain was calculated from normalized within-repertoire ranks of inferred template counts. In a later analysis, generation probabilities were computed with a VDJ recombination model fitted to out-of-frame rearrangements, and the resulting probabilities were checked against IGoR. In a later analysis, hypergeometric tests were used to score TCR-TCR, TCR-HLA and TCR-CMV co-occurrence, with a repertoire-size bias correction applied to TCR pairs. A later analysis estimated false discovery rates by permuting HLA or CMV assignments 20 times. In a later analysis, co-occurring TCRs were grouped using DBSCAN, with TCRdist sequence similarity added in when clustering inside HLA-allele-positive subsets. For co-occurrence clustering, repertoires with fewer than 30,000 or more than 120,000 public chains were excluded, along with four or five repertoires with anomalous nucleotide sharing. Here the immuneACCESS table is served through TCRdb, limited to in-frame sequences with V and J called. Missing clones are a known gap in these copies; in checked studies unresolved V genes cover under half, and the rest lacks a known reason. V, J and clone size derive from that table, while D and trimming were established from the DNA sequence. For this sample there are around 150,000 clones; 75% to 85% appear just once. The ten largest clonotypes hold approximately 13% of the sample.

Turning to this clone: Its antigen remains undetermined. Base qualities are missing; no much larger clone stands one base away.

In this chain, TRBV6-1 is recombined with TRBJ2-7, with a weak D call of TRBD1 (6 bases match). The receptor's source is a woman aged 45-65 years in good health and CMV-seronegative. The material sequenced was PBMCs. The encoded CDR3 is CASSEGRTVNYEQYF. The base sequence is TGTGCCAGCAGTGAAGGGAGGACAGTTAATTACGAGCAGTACTTC.